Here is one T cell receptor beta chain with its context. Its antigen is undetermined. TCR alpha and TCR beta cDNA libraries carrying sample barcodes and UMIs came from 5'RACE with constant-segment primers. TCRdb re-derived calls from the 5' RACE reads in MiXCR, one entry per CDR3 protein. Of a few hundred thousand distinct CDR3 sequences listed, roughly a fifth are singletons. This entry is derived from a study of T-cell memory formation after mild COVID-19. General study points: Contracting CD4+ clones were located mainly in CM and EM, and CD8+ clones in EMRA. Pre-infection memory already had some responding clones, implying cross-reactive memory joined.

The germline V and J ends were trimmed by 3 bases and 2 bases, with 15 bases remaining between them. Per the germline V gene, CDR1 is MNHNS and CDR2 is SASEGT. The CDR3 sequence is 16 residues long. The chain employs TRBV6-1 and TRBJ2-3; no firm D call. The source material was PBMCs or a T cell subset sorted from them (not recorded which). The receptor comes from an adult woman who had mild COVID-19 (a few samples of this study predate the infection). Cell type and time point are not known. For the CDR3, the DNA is TGTGCCAGCAGTGAGCTGTGGTTACGTACCACAGATACGCAGTATTTT. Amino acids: CASSELWLRTTDTQYF.